This entry describes one TCR beta chain. Its antigen remains unidentified. Within one base of it there is no much larger clone, and no base qualities were kept. The CDR3 has 15 amino acids, counting the end cysteine and phenylalanine. Only CDR3 DNA remains: 45 bases, in frame from the first base. For this chain, trimming is 2 bases at the V end and 12 bases at the J end, and the number of junction bases without a gene match is 9. CDR1 and CDR2, per the germline V gene, are KGHSH and LQKENI. Repertoires were sampled multiple times during chemoradiotherapy, which allowed clonal expansion in the tumor microenvironment to be followed. The method behind the library was the immunoSEQ multiplex PCR assay. Not all clones reach the TCRdb copy of this immuneACCESS table, which keeps in-frame sequences only. Checked studies attribute under half of the gap to unresolved V genes and leave the rest unexplained. The sample yields approximately 27,000 clones; approximately 84% were counted once. The leading ten clones occupy less than 6.5% of the sample.

This sample was included in a study of chemoradiotherapy in HPV16-positive cancers (dated 2022 in TCRdb). With regard to the full study: Candidate HPV-specific T-cell clones and common TCR motifs were defined through functional T-cell assays on cells from a couple of HPV16-positive patients. The study set out to ask whether T-cell immunity against the HPV oncoproteins E6 and E7 changes over the course of chemoradiotherapy and whether that immunity affects survival. TCR repertoires from 86 patients with HPV-related cancers were then used to track the candidate HPV-specific TCRs and motifs.

Study-wide conclusions, independent of this receptor: Expansion of candidate HPV-specific clones and E7-related TCR motifs was observed in the tumor microenvironment during treatment, whereas no such expansion was observed for non-HPV-specific T cells. In HPV16-positive patients, expansion of HPV-responsive T cells during chemoradiotherapy was found to be associated with improved recurrence-free survival. The functional definition of HPV-specific T cells came from only a couple of HPV16-positive patients, and the survival association was reported for HPV16-positive patients.

The TCR sequence derives from a human donor with HPV-associated anogenital cancer. The source was blood, collected from a patient who underwent chemoradiotherapy. Here the chain combines TRBV18 and TRBJ1-6; TRBD1 agrees with 8 junctional bases. For the CDR3, the sequence is CASSPLDRGAQPLHF. The bases are TGTGCCAGCTCACCATTAGACAGGGGAGCCCAACCCCTCCACTTT.